The rows below give T cell receptor beta chains drawn from one sample of a study of blood T cell repertoires in COVID-19. Repertoires were generated with immunoSEQ multiplex PCR, while TCRdb's copy carries only in-frame clones and drops some. The sample yields hundreds of thousands of clones, more than 75% seen once. Sequencing used peripheral blood. The receptors were sampled from a woman in her sixties with active or convalescent COVID-19. Both conserved end residues are part of each CDR3. A D gene is named only where the DNA matches it firmly. The size field is filled for only some rows; it gives once, few, many or a size class.

clone_size | d_call | j_call | v_call | cdr3_aa | cdr3_nt
- | - | TRBJ2-1 | TRBV7-9 | CAAGTGANEQFF | TGTGCCGCGGGAACAGGGGCGAATGAGCAGTTCTTC
few | - | TRBJ1-2 | TRBV18 | CASSADTGARGYTF | TGTGCCAGCTCGGCGGACACGGGAGCGCGAGGCTACACCTTC
- | TRBD1 | TRBJ2-2 | TRBV6-4 | CASSEQGANTGELFF | TGTGCCAGCAGTGAACAGGGGGCGAACACCGGGGAGCTGTTTTTT
- | - | TRBJ1-1 | TRBV4-1 | CASSLNGQGGTEAFF | TGCGCCAGCAGCCTCAATGGGCAGGGTGGTACTGAAGCTTTCTTT
once | TRBD1 | TRBJ1-2 | TRBV30 | CAWDPGQGVDGYTF | TGTGCCTGGGACCCGGGACAGGGTGTAGATGGCTACACCTTC
- | TRBD1 | TRBJ2-1 | TRBV5-1 | CASSLGDREYNEQFF | TGCGCCAGCAGCTTGGGGGACAGGGAGTACAATGAGCAGTTCTTC
- | - | TRBJ2-7 | TRBV7-2 | CASSFSPGRGYEQYF | TGTGCCAGCAGCTTCTCCCCGGGGCGGGGCTACGAGCAGTACTTC
- | TRBD2 | TRBJ2-1 | TRBV30 | CAWSGGGGREQFF | TGTGCCTGGAGTGGCGGGGGGGGCCGTGAGCAGTTCTTC
- | TRBD1 | TRBJ2-5 | TRBV6-6 | CASSLGQGIETQYF | TGTGCCAGCAGTCTGGGACAGGGGATAGAGACCCAGTACTTC
- | TRBD2 | TRBJ2-5 | TRBV7-9 | CASSLSLTSGGEETQYF | TGTGCCAGCAGCTTATCCCTCACTAGCGGGGGGGAAGAGACCCAGTACTTC
- | TRBD1 | TRBJ2-1 | TRBV19 | CASGRRDRGSYNEQFF | TGTGCCAGTGGGAGGAGAGACAGGGGCTCCTACAATGAGCAGTTCTTC
- | TRBD1 | TRBJ1-4 | TRBV7-6 | CASSLGGGPNEKLFF | TGTGCCAGCAGCTTAGGAGGGGGCCCTAATGAAAAACTGTTTTTT
- | - | TRBJ1-1 | TRBV15 | CATSRDQAAPDTEAFF | TGTGCCACCAGCAGAGATCAGGCAGCCCCGGACACTGAAGCTTTCTTT
- | - | TRBJ1-1 | TRBV6-2/TRBV6-3 | CASSPRWPFEAFF | TGTGCCAGCAGCCCCAGGTGGCCGTTCGAGGCTTTCTTT
- | - | TRBJ1-6 | TRBV14 | CASSQRDTNNSPLHF | TGTGCCAGCAGCCAGAGGGACACTAATAATTCACCCCTCCACTTT
- | TRBD1 | TRBJ1-4 | TRBV5-1 | CASSLDSGRGNEKLFF | TGCGCCAGCAGCTTGGATTCGGGCAGGGGGAATGAAAAACTGTTTTTT
- | - | TRBJ2-3 | TRBV7-5 | CARSLRPPSGGVVTDTQYF | TGTGCCAGAAGCTTAAGGCCCCCCAGCGGGGGGGTTGTCACAGATACGCAGTATTTT
- | - | TRBJ2-3 | TRBV10-1 | CASSEWVTSTDTQYF | TGCGCCAGCAGTGAATGGGTGACTAGCACAGATACGCAGTATTTT
- | - | TRBJ1-4 | TRBV12-3/TRBV12-4 | CASSDSGTTLFF | TGTGCCAGCAGTGACTCCGGGACAACGCTGTTTTTT
- | - | TRBJ1-6 | TRBV5-1 | CASSLVPDITSPLHF | TGCGCCAGCAGCTTGGTACCGGACATAACTTCACCCCTCCACTTT
- | - | TRBJ1-2 | TRBV15 | CATSGPIANYGYTF | TGTGCCACCAGCGGGCCAATAGCTAACTATGGCTACACCTTC
- | - | TRBJ1-2 | TRBV29-1 | CSVEAPDRSGYTF | TGCAGCGTTGAAGCCCCTGACAGAAGTGGCTACACCTTC
- | TRBD1 | TRBJ2-2 | TRBV7-9 | CASSLRVLFRGPDTGELFF | TGTGCCAGCAGCTTACGCGTCCTCTTCAGGGGGCCGGACACCGGGGAGCTGTTTTTT
- | - | TRBJ2-6 | TRBV30 | CAWRYSGANVLTF | TGTGCCTGGAGATACTCTGGGGCCAACGTCCTGACTTTC
- | TRBD1 | TRBJ1-2 | TRBV6-2/TRBV6-3 | CASSKRTGALDGYTF | TGTGCCAGCAGCAAGCGGACAGGCGCCCTAGATGGCTACACCTTC
- | TRBD1 | TRBJ1-2 | TRBV18 | CASSPAQDRGRGGYTF | TGTGCCAGCTCACCCGCCCAGGACAGGGGGCGTGGAGGCTACACCTTC
- | - | TRBJ1-2 | TRBV2 | CASSEKQVYGYTF | TGTGCCAGCAGTGAAAAACAGGTCTACGGCTACACCTTC
- | - | TRBJ1-6 | TRBV6-6 | CASTYPGGNSPLHF | TGTGCCAGCACCTACCCCGGGGGTAATTCACCCCTCCACTTT
once | - | TRBJ2-5 | TRBV4-3 | CASSQVGSETQYF | TGCGCCAGCAGCCAAGTCGGGTCAGAGACCCAGTACTTC
few | - | TRBJ1-2 | TRBV6-5 | CASKGEGSYGYTF | TGTGCCAGTAAAGGGGAGGGGAGCTATGGCTACACCTTC
- | - | TRBJ1-3 | TRBV6-6 | CASSYSGPTSGNTIYF | TGTGCCAGCAGTTACTCGGGCCCCACGTCCGGAAACACCATATATTTT
- | TRBD1 | TRBJ2-7 | TRBV29-1 | CSVSRDRTSYEQYF | TGCAGCGTTAGCCGGGACAGGACGTCCTACGAGCAGTACTTC
- | TRBD2 | TRBJ2-3 | TRBV19 | CASSRASGGAKNTQYF | TGTGCCAGTAGCCGGGCTAGCGGGGGGGCCAAAAATACGCAGTATTTT
- | TRBD1 | TRBJ1-1 | TRBV15 | CATSRDYAGGGSEAFF | TGTGCCACCAGCAGAGATTACGCAGGGGGCGGGTCTGAAGCTTTCTTT
- | - | TRBJ2-3 | TRBV18 | CASSLLGTDTQYF | TGTGCCAGCTCACTTTTAGGCACAGATACGCAGTATTTT